Below, 25 T cell receptor beta chains from the same sample are listed, as sequenced in a study of beta chain bispecific antibodies for T cell cancers. Study outcomes and limitations: Anti-TRBV12 exposure, compared with anti-CD19, reduced the TRBV12-3 proportion of TRBV signal by approximately 99%. The leukemia cells, rather than normal T cells, gave most of the targeted TRBV signal.

Blood mononuclear cells were expanded for two to three days using either OKT3 anti-CD3 antibody or CD3/CD28 beads. These TCRs' antigens remain unknown. TCRdb independently ran MiXCR on the 5' RACE reads; one entry per CDR3 protein. The sample records about 20,000 distinct CDR3 sequences, about 2% being singletons. Specimen: healthy donor T cells cultured with leukemia cells, collected from a culture containing a bispecific antibody targeting TCR Vbeta12. The receptors were gathered from a human donor in good health. Some clones in this sample may be carry-over from other donors' samples.

Worth noting for this clonotype: This could be a read error, since a much larger clone is one nucleotide away. The CDR3 ends on some other residue instead of the conserved phenylalanine or tryptophan, so this is likely a read error. The rearrangement links TRBV7-9 to TRBJ2-7; 7 bases fit TRBD1. V shed 2 bases and J 5 bases; nucleotides not matched to a gene: 3. The germline gives CDR1 SEHNR, CDR2 FQNEAQ (reference sequence). The CDR3 extends over 13 amino acids. CDR3 amino acids: CASSLPTGDEQYL. CDR3 nucleotide sequence: TGTGCCAGCAGCTTACCAACAGGGGACGAGCAGTACCTC.

This clonotype was counted ten times or more. The chain joins TRBV20-1 to TRBJ2-2, with D possibly being TRBD1 (6 bases). CDR3 size: 14 residues. The germline V and J ends were trimmed by 7 bases and 2 bases, with 14 bases remaining between them. Germline V gene data show CDR1 as DFQATT and CDR2 as SNEGSKA (reference sequence). CDR3 amino acids: CSVEPDRNTGELFF. DNA for the CDR3: TGCAGTGTAGAGCCGGACAGAAACACCGGGGAGCTGTTTTTT.

Ten or more counts support this clonotype. The chain recombines TRBV5-1 with TRBJ2-5; D is unresolved. The CDR3 is 12 amino acids. The ends were cut back, 2 bases at V and 4 bases at J, with 6 bases in the middle. Germline V CDR1 and CDR2: SGHRS, YFSETQ. CDR3 sequence: CASSLGVETQYF. DNA of the CDR3: TGCGCCAGCAGCTTAGGCGTAGAGACCCAGTACTTC.

This clonotype was found many times. This chain connects TRBV19 to TRBJ2-1; D might be TRBD2 (6 bases). Per the germline V gene, CDR1 is LNHDA and CDR2 is SQIVND (reference sequence). Deletions cut 5 bases from V and 5 bases from J, with 13 bases between. This CDR3 comprises 14 residues. CDR3: CASSVPGGHNEQFF. The CDR3 coding sequence is TGTGCCAGTAGTGTCCCCGGGGGACACAATGAGCAGTTCTTC.

This clonotype was seen ten or more times. The genes are TRBV9 and TRBJ1-4; D is perhaps TRBD1 (6 bases). Germline lookup yields CDR1 SGDLS and CDR2 YYNGEE. The CDR3 length is 14 residues. With 0 bases removed from V and 8 bases from J, the gap between germline ends came to 11 bases. CDR3 nucleotide sequence: TGTGCCAGCAGCGTAGACAGGGCGGGGGAAAAACTGTTTTTT. Translated: CASSVDRAGEKLFF.

This clonotype was seen only a few times. This chain uses TRBV28 with TRBJ1-2, with 8 bases that match TRBD1. Germline V gives CDR1 MDHEN, CDR2 SYDVKM. The CDR3 consists of 16 residues. V was pared by 5 bases and J by 2 bases, with 10 bases of the junction left unmatched. CDR3 sequence (DNA): TGTGCCAGCAGTCCCCAACAGGGGGTGGCCAACTATGGCTACACCTTC. Encoded protein: CASSPQQGVANYGYTF.

This clonotype was detected ten times or more. This chain joins TRBV11-2 and TRBJ2-5; a weak D match, TRBD2 (6 bases). This CDR3 contains 14 residues. The V gene lost 1 base and the J gene lost 4 bases, with 10 bases spanning the gap. Germline V gene sequence: CDR1 SGHAT, CDR2 FQNNGV. This chain's CDR3 is CASSLVRAGETQYF. DNA for the CDR3: TGTGCCAGCAGCTTAGTACGAGCGGGAGAGACCCAGTACTTC.

This clonotype was observed many times. This rearrangement joins TRBV20-1 to TRBJ1-5; no reliable D call. The germline V gene encodes CDR1 DFQATT and CDR2 SNEGSKA (reference sequence). This CDR3 has 14 residues. Trimming stripped 3 bases from V and 3 bases from J, with 12 bases between. The CDR3 DNA reads as TGCAGTGCTAGTTCCGCGAATTACAATCAGCCCCAGCATTTT. The encoded protein is CSASSANYNQPQHF.

This clonotype was counted ten times or more. The chain recombines TRBV7-2 with TRBJ2-3, with D tentatively TRBD1 or TRBD2 (5 bases each). Germline CDR1 and CDR2: SGHTA and FQGNSA. CDR3 size: 14 residues. The V end lost 5 bases, the J end lost 4 bases, and 13 bases lay between the germline ends. In DNA form, the CDR3 reads TGTGCCAGCAGCCTAGTCGGGGCCGCAGATACGCAGTATTTT. Its protein product is CASSLVGAADTQYF.

The sample holds many counts of this clonotype. The rearrangement joins TRBV27 to TRBJ2-7; tentatively, D is TRBD1 or TRBD2 (5 bases each). The germline V and J ends were trimmed by 3 bases and 3 bases, with 9 bases remaining between them. The CDR3 runs 13 residues. Germline CDR1 is MNHEY and CDR2 is SMNVEV (reference sequence). CDR3 in DNA: TGTGCCAGCAGTTTGGGGGACCACTACGAGCAGTACTTC. Protein product: CASSLGDHYEQYF.

This clonotype was detected many times. The chain has TRBV12-3 or TRBV12-4 and TRBJ2-7; D remains ambiguous. The CDR3 totals 12 residues. Trimming stripped 6 bases from V and 0 bases from J, with 6 bases between. CDR3 nucleotides: TGTGCCAGCAGCTCAAACTCCTACGAGCAGTACTTC. Its protein is CASSSNSYEQYF.

This clonotype appeared many times. The chain employs TRBV7-9 and TRBJ1-3; D is perhaps TRBD1 (5 bases). The CDR3 sequence is 17 residues long. With 3 bases removed from V and 0 bases from J, the gap between germline ends came to 15 bases. Per germline, CDR1 SEHNR and CDR2 FQNEAQ (reference sequence). This chain's CDR3 is CASSFDQGDVSGNTIYF. CDR3 in DNA: TGTGCCAGCAGCTTCGACCAGGGAGACGTCTCTGGAAACACCATATATTTT.

This clonotype was observed at least ten times. This chain uses TRBV10-3 with TRBJ1-6, with 8 bases identical to TRBD1. The germline V gene has CDR1 ENHRY and CDR2 SYGVKD. CDR3 length: 15 residues. The J segment lost 7 bases and the V segment lost 8 bases, leaving 10 bases of the junction unmatched. The DNA for the CDR3 is TGTGCCATCGGTAATCAGGGGGCCAGGAATTCACCCCTCCACTTT. Protein product: CAIGNQGARNSPLHF.

This clonotype is classed as medium-sized (0.01 to 0.1%). The V gene is TRBV20-1, the J gene TRBJ2-3, with 10 bases identical to TRBD2. The CDR3 totals 18 residues. V shed 1 base, J shed 1 base, and the junction held 11 bases outside the gene matches. Per germline, CDR1 DFQATT and CDR2 SNEGSKA (reference sequence). The CDR3 DNA sequence: TGCAGTGCTAGAGTTCGGTGGACTACTAGCGGGGGCACAGATACGCAGTATTTT. Protein: CSARVRWTTSGGTDTQYF.

This clonotype was detected ten times or more. The chain couples TRBV5-1 to TRBJ2-1, with 11 positions matching TRBD2. Unmatched junction bases numbered 8, after V lost 1 base and J lost 8 bases. Germline loops: CDR1 SGHRS, CDR2 YFSETQ. The CDR3 totals 16 residues. CDR3 DNA sequence: TGCGCCAGCAGCTTGAAGGTAGCGGGGGGGACATATGAGCAGTTCTTC. The encoded protein is CASSLKVAGGTYEQFF.

This clonotype was seen ten or more times. The genes are TRBV6-2 or TRBV6-3 and TRBJ1-4; D is unresolved. V was shortened by 5 bases and J by 6 bases, with 19 bases between the two germline ends. Germline V gene lookup returns CDR1 MNHEY and CDR2 SVGEGT. The CDR3 is 16 residues long. CDR3 in amino acids: CASSTPEGNRHEKLFF. The CDR3 region has the DNA TGTGCCAGCAGTACCCCCGAAGGAAACCGTCATGAAAAACTGTTTTTT.

This clonotype was recorded at least ten times. This sequence joins TRBV30 and TRBJ1-1; 8 bases map to TRBD1. The CDR3 extends over 15 amino acids. J lost 11 bases, V lost 1 base, and 15 bases had no gene match. Germline CDR1 and CDR2: GTSNPN and SVGIG (reference sequence). CDR3 amino acids: CAWSGIEGGQDVAFF. As DNA, the CDR3 is TGTGCCTGGAGTGGGATAGAAGGGGGACAGGACGTGGCTTTCTTT.

This clonotype occurred many times. The chain joins TRBV6-4 to TRBJ2-7; possible D gene TRBD1, 6 bases. V was shortened by 10 bases and J by 1 base, with 20 bases between the two germline ends. CDR3 size: 15 residues. Germline CDR1 and CDR2: MRHNA and SNTAGT. The CDR3 sequence: CAKSGGQTFSYEQYF. The CDR3 coding sequence is TGTGCCAAATCCGGAGGACAGACATTTTCCTACGAGCAGTACTTC.

This clonotype was counted at least ten times. The genes are TRBV7-6 and TRBJ2-5, with 9 bases identical to TRBD1. The CDR3 runs 18 residues. Per germline, CDR1 SGHVS and CDR2 FNYEAQ. The trim removed 5 bases at V and 1 base at J, leaving 14 bases unmatched. The DNA of the CDR3 is TGTGCCAGCAGCCGGGACAGGGAATCCATATCCACCCAAGAGACCCAGTACTTC. It specifies CASSRDRESISTQETQYF.

This clonotype was counted at least ten times. The chain couples TRBV20-1 to TRBJ1-1, with D tentatively TRBD1 (6 bases). CDR3 size: 13 residues. Germline V gives CDR1 DFQATT, CDR2 SNEGSKA (reference sequence). V dropped 5 bases and J dropped 5 bases, with 15 bases sitting between them. The DNA of the CDR3 is TGCAGTGCTTATCCAGGGGAGGGGACTGAAGCTTTCTTT. Protein: CSAYPGEGTEAFF.

This clonotype was recorded at least ten times. This chain links TRBV6-1 with TRBJ1-5; tentatively, D is TRBD1 (6 bases). The V gene's germline CDR1 is MNHNS and CDR2 SASEGT. V gave up 2 bases and J gave up 1 base, with 12 bases separating them. The CDR3 loop spans 16 amino acids. The DNA for the CDR3 is TGTGCCAGCAGTGAAACAGGGCCTGGGAGCAATCAGCCCCAGCATTTT. Residues: CASSETGPGSNQPQHF.

This clonotype came up many times. The chain employs TRBV28 and TRBJ2-1; D is unclear. Germline V gives CDR1 MDHEN, CDR2 SYDVKM. The CDR3 is 13 residues long. Trimming took off 2 bases at V and 4 bases at J, with 6 bases between the two ends. The CDR3 is CASSLTLYNEQFF. In DNA, the CDR3 is TGTGCCAGCAGTTTAACTCTATACAATGAGCAGTTCTTC.

Ten or more counts support this clonotype. The V call is TRBV3-1, the J call TRBJ2-5, with D unresolved. CDR1 LGHDT and CDR2 YNNKEL come from the germline V gene (reference sequence). This CDR3 region has 14 residues. Trimming pared 4 bases from V and 2 bases from J, leaving 11 bases between. CDR3 nucleotides: TGTGCCAGCAGCCCCCTGGTCTATCAAGAGACCCAGTACTTC. Translation gives CASSPLVYQETQYF.

This clonotype was recorded many times. The rearrangement uses TRBV2 and TRBJ2-1; D is uncertain. Between the trimmed V and J ends, which lost 6 bases and 6 bases, there was a span of 15 bases. The CDR3 covers 14 residues. Per germline, CDR1 SNHLY and CDR2 FYNNEI. The CDR3 loop reads CASRDPGPFNEQFF. The CDR3 region has the DNA TGTGCCAGCAGAGACCCCGGGCCCTTCAATGAGCAGTTCTTC.

This clonotype has at least ten counts. The V gene is TRBV19, the J gene TRBJ1-3, with TRBD1 matching 7 bases. The CDR3 runs to 16 residues. The trim removed 3 bases at V and 0 bases at J, leaving 5 bases unmatched. Per the germline V gene, CDR1 is LNHDA and CDR2 is SQIVND (reference sequence). DNA of the CDR3: TGTGCCAGTAGTATGGAAGACAGGGCCTCTGGAAACACCATATATTTT. Amino acids: CASSMEDRASGNTIYF.